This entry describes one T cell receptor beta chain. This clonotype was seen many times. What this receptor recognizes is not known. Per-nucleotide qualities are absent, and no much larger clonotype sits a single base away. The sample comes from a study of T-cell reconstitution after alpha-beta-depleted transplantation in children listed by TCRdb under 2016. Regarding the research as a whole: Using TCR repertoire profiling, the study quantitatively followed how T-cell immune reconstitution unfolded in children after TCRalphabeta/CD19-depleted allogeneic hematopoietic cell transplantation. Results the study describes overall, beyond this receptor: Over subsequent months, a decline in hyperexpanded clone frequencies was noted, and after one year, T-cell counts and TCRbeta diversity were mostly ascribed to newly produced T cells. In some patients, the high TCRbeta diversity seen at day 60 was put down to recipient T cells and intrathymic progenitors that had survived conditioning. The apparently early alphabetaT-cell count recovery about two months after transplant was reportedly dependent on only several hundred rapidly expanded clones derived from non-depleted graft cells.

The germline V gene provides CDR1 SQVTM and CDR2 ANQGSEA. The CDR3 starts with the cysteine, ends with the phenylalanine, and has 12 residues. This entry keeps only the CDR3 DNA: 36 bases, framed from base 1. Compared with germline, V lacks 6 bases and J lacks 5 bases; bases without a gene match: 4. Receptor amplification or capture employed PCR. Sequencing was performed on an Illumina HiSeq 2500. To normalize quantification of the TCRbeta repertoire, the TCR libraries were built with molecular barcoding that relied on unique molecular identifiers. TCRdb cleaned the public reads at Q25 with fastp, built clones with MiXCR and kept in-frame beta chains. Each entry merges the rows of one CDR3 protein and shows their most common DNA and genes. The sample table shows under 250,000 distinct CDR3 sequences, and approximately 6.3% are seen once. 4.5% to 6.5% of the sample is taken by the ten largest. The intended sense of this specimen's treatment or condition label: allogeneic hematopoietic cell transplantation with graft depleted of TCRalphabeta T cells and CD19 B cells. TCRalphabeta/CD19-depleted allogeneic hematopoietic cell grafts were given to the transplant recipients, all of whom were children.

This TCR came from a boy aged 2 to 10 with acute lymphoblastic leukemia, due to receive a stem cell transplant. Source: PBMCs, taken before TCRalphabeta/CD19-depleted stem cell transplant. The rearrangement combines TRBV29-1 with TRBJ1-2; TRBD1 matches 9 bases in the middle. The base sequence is TGCAGCGTGGACAGGGGAGGGTATGGCTACACCTTC. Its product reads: CSVDRGGYGYTF.